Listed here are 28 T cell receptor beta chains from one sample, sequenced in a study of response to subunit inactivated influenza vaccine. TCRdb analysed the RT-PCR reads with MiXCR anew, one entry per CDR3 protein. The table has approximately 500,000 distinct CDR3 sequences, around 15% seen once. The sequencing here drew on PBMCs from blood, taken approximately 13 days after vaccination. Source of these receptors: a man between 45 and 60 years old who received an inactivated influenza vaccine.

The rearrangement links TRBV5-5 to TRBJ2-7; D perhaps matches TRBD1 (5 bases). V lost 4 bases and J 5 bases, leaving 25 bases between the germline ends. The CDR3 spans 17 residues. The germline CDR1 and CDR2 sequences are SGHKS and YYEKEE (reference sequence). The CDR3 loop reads CASSQSPRRQGINEQYF. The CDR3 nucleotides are TGTGCCAGCAGCCAGAGTCCCCGTCGGCAGGGAATCAACGAGCAGTACTTC.

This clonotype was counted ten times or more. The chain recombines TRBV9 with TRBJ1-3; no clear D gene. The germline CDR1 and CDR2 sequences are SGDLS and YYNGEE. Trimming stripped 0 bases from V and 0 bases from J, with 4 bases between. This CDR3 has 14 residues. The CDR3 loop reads CASSVDSSGNTIYF. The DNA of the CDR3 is TGTGCCAGCAGCGTAGACAGCTCTGGAAACACCATATATTTT.

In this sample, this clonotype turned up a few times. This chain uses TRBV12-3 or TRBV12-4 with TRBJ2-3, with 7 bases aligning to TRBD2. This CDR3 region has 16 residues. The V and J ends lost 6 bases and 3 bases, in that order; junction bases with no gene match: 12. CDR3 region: CASSRAAQRGTDTQYF. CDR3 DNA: TGTGCCAGCAGCCGGGCGGCCCAGCGGGGAACAGATACGCAGTATTTT.

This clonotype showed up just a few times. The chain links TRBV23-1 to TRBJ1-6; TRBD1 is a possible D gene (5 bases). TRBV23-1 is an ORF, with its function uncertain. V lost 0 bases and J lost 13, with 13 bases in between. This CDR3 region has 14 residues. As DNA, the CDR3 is TGCGCCAGCAGTCAATCGCCTGGACCAGGGCCCCTCCACTTT. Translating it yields CASSQSPGPGPLHF.

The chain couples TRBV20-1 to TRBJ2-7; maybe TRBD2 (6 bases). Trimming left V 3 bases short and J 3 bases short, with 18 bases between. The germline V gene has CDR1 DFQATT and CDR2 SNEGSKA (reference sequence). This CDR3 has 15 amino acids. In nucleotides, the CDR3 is TGCAGTGCTAGTCGTTCTAGCGCTCTATTCTACGAGCAGTACTTC. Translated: CSASRSSALFYEQYF.

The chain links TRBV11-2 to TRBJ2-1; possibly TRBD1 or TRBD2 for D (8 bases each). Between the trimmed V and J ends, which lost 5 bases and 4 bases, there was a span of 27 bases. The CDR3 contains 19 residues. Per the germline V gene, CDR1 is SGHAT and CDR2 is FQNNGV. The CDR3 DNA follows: TGTGCCAGCAGCCCAGGGGGCGGGGGGTCCCACCAGACTTACAATGAGCAGTTCTTC. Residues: CASSPGGGGSHQTYNEQFF.

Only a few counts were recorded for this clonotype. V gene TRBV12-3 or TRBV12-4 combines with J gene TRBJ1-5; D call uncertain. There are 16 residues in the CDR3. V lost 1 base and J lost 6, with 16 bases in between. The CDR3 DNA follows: TGTGCCAGCAGTTTAGGAGGGTCAGCCGCGGTTCAGCCCCAGCATTTT. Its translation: CASSLGGSAAVQPQHF.

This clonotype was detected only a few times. CDR3 in amino acids: CASSQGAPNTGELFF. CDR3 DNA: TGTGCCAGCAGCCAGGGGGCGCCGAACACCGGGGAGCTGTTTTTT. The V gene is TRBV12-3 or TRBV12-4, the J gene TRBJ2-2; 8 nucleotides align to TRBD1. With 6 bases clipped from V and 0 bases from J, the junction kept 3 bases outside the gene matches. The CDR3 covers 15 residues.

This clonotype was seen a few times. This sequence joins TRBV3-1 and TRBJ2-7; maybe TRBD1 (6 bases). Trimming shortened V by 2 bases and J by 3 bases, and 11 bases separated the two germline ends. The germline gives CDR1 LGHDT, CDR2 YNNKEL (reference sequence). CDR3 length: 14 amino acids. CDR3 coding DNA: TGTGCCAGCAGCCAAAGACAGGCTTTCTACGAGCAGTACTTC. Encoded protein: CASSQRQAFYEQYF.

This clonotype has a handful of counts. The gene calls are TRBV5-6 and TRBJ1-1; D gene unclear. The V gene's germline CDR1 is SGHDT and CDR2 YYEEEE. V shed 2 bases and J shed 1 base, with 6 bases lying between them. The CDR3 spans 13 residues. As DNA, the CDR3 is TGTGCCAGCAGCTTTGACTGGAACACTGAAGCTTTCTTT. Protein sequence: CASSFDWNTEAFF.

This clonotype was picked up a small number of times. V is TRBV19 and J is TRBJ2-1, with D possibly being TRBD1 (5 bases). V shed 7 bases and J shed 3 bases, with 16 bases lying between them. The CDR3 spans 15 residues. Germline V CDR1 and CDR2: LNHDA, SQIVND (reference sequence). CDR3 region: CASTSSPGIYNEQFF. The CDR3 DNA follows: TGTGCCAGTACCTCCAGTCCAGGGATCTACAATGAGCAGTTCTTC.

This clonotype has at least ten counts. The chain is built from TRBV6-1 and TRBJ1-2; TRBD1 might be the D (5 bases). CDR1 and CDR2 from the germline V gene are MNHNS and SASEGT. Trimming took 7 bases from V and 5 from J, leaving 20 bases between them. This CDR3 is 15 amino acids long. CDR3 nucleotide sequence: TGTGCCAGCAAAATTACAGGTCTAACTAGATATGGCTACACCTTC. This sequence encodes CASKITGLTRYGYTF.

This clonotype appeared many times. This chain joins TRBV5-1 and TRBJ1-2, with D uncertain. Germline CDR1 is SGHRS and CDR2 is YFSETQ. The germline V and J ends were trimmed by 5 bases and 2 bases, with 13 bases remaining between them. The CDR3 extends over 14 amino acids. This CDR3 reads CASSRGLENYGYTF. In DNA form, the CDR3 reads TGCGCCAGCAGTAGAGGGTTGGAAAACTATGGCTACACCTTC. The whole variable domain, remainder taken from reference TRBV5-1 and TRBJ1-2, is KAGVTQTPRYLIKTRGQQVTLSCSPISGHRSVSWYQQTPGQGLQFLFEYFSETQRNKGNFPGRFSGRQFSNSRSEMNVSTLELGDSALYLCASSRGLENYGYTFGSGTRLTVV.

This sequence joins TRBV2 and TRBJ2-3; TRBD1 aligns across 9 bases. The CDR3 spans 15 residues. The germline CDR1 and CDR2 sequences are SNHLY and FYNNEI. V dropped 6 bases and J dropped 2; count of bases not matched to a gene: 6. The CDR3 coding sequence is TGTGCCAGCAGCCGCGGGACAGGGTTCACAGATACGCAGTATTTT. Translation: CASSRGTGFTDTQYF.

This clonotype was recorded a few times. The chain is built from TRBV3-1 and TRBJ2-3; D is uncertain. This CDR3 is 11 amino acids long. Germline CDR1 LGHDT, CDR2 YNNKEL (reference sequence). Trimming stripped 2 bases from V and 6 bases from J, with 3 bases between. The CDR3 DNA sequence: TGTGCCAGCAGCCAAATTGATACGCAGTATTTT. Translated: CASSQIDTQYF.

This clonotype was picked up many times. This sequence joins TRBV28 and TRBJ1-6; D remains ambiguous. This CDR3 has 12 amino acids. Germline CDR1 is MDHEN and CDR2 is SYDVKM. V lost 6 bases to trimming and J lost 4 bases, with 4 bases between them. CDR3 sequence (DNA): TGTGCCAGCAGCGAATATAATTCACCCCTCCACTTT. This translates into CASSEYNSPLHF.

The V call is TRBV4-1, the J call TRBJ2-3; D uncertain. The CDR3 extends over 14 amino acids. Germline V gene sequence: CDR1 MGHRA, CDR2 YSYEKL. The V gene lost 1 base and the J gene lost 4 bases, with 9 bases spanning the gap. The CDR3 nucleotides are TGCGCCAGCAGCCAAGGCCCGATTGCAGATACGCAGTATTTT. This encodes CASSQGPIADTQYF.

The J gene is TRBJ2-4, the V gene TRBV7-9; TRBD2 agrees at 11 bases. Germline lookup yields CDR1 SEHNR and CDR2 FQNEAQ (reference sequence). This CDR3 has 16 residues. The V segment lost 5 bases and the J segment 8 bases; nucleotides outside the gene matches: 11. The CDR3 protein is CASSIRLAGNGDIQYF. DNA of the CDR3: TGTGCCAGCAGCATCCGACTAGCGGGAAACGGGGACATTCAGTACTTC.

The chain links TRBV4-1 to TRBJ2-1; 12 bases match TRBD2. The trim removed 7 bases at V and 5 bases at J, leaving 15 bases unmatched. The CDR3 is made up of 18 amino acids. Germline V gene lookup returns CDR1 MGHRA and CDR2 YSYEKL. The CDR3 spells CASTMTQLAGGPDNEQFF. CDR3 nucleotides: TGCGCCAGCACTATGACCCAACTAGCGGGGGGACCCGACAATGAGCAGTTCTTC.

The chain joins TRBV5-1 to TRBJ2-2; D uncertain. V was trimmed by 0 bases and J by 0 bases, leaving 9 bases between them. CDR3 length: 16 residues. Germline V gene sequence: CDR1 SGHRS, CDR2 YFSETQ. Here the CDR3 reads CASSLVQTANTGELFF. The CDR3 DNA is TGCGCCAGCAGCTTGGTCCAGACGGCGAACACCGGGGAGCTGTTTTTT.

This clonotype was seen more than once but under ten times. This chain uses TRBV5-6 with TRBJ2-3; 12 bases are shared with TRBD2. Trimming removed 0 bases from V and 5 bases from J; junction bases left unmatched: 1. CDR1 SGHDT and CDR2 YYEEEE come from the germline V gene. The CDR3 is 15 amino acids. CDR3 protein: CASSLAGLAGDTQYF. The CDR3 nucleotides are TGTGCCAGCAGCTTGGCGGGACTAGCGGGAGATACGCAGTATTTT.

CDR3 bases: TGCAGTGCTAGAGGGACAAAAGCCATGAACACTGAAGCTTTCTTT. Its translation: CSARGTKAMNTEAFF. The rearrangement uses TRBV20-1 and TRBJ1-1; TRBD1 might be the D (5 bases). The CDR3 has 15 amino acids. CDR1 and CDR2 from the germline V gene are DFQATT and SNEGSKA (reference sequence). The V end lost 1 base, the J end lost 0 bases, and 12 bases lay between the germline ends.

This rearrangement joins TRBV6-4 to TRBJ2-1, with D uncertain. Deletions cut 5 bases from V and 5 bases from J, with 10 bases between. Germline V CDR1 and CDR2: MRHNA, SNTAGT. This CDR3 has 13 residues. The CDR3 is CASSREMDNEQFF. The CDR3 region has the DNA TGTGCCAGCAGTAGGGAAATGGACAATGAGCAGTTCTTC.

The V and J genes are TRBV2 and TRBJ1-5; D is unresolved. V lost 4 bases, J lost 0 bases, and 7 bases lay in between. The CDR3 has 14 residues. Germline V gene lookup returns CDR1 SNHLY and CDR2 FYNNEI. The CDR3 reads CASSVGSSNQPQHF. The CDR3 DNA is TGTGCCAGCAGTGTTGGCAGTAGCAATCAGCCCCAGCATTTT.

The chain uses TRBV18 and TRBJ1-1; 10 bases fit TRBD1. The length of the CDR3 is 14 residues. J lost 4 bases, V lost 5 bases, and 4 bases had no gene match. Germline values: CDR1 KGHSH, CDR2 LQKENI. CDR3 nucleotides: TGTGCCAGCTCAACTCGGACAGGGGGCACTGAAGCTTTCTTT. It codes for CASSTRTGGTEAFF.

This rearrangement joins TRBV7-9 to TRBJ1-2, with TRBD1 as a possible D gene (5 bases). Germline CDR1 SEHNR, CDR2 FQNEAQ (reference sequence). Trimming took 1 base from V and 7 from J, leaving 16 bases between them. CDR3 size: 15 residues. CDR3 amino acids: CASSLEPQGSGGYTF. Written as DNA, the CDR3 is TGTGCCAGCAGCTTAGAACCGCAGGGATCGGGTGGCTACACCTTC.

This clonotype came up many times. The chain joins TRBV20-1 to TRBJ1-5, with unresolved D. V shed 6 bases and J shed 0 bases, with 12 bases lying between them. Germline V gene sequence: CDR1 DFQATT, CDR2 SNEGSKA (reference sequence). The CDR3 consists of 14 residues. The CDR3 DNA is TGCAGTGCCCGCTCGGCTTATAGCAATCAGCCCCAGCATTTT. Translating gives CSARSAYSNQPQHF.

CDR3 sequence (DNA): TGCGCCAGCAGCCAAGCTGGAGGACAGCACAATGAGCAGTTCTTC. It translates to CASSQAGGQHNEQFF. The chain uses TRBV4-1 and TRBJ2-1, with TRBD1 as a possible D gene (6 bases). The CDR3 contains 15 residues. Germline V gene data show CDR1 as MGHRA and CDR2 as YSYEKL. V lost 1 base, J lost 5 bases, and 12 bases lay in between.